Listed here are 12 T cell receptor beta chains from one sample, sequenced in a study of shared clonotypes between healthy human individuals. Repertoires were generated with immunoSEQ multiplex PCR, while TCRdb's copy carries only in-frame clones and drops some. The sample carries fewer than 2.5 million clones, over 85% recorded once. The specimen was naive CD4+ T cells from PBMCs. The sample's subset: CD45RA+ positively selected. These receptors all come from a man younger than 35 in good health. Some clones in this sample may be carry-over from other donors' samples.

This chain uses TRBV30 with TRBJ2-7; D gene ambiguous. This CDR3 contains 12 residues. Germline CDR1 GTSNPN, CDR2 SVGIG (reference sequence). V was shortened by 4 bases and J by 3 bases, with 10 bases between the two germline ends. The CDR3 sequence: CAWNLLHYEQYF. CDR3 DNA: TGTGCCTGGAACCTCCTCCACTACGAGCAGTACTTC.

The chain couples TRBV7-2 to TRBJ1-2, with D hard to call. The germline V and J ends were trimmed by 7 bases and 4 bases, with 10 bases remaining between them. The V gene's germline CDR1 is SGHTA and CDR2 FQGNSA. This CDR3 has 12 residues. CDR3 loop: CASTTPAYGYTF. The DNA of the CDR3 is TGTGCCAGCACCACCCCAGCCTATGGCTACACCTTC. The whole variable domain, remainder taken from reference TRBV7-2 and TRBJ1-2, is GAGVSQSPSNKVTEKGKDVELRCDPISGHTALYWYRQSLGQGLEFLIYFQGNSAPDKSGLPSDRFSAERTGGSVSTLTIQRTQQEDSAVYLCASTTPAYGYTFGSGTRLTVV.

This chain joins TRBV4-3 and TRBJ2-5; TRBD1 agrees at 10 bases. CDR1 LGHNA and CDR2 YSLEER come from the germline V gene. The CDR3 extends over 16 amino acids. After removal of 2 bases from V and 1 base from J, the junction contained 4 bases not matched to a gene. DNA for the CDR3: TGCGCCAGCAGCCAAACGGGACAGGGGATCCAAGAGACCCAGTACTTC. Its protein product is CASSQTGQGIQETQYF.

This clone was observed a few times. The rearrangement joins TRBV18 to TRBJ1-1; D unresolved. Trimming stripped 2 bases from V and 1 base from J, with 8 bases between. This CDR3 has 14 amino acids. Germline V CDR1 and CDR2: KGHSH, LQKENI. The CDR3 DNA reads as TGTGCCAGCTCACCAACCTTCGAGAACACTGAAGCTTTCTTT. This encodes CASSPTFENTEAFF.

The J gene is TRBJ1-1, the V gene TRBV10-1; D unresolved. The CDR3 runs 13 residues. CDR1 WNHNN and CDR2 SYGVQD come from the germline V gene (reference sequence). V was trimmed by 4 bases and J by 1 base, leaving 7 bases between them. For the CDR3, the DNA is TGCGCCAGCAGTGTTGTACCGAACACTGAAGCTTTCTTT. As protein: CASSVVPNTEAFF.

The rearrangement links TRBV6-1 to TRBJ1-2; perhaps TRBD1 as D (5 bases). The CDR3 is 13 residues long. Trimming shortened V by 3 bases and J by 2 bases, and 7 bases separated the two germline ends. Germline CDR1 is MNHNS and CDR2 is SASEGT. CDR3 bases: TGTGCCAGCAGTGACAGGGTCAACTATGGCTACACCTTC. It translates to CASSDRVNYGYTF.

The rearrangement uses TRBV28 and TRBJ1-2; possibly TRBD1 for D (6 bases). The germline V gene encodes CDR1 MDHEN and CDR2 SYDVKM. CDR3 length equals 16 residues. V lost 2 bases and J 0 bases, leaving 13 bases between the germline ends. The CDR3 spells CASSLRQGITNYGYTF. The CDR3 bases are TGTGCCAGCAGTTTACGGCAGGGGATCACTAACTATGGCTACACCTTC.

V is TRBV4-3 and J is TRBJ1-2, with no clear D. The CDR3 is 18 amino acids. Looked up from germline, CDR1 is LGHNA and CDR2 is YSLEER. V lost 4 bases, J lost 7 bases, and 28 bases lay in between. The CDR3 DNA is TGCGCCAGCAGCCTACAAGTGGGTTCTGGAGACGCGATCAGTGGCTACACCTTC. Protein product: CASSLQVGSGDAISGYTF.

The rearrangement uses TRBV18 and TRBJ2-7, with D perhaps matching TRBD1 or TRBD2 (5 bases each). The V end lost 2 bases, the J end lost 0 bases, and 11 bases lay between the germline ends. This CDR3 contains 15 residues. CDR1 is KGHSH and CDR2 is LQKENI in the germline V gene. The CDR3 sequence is CASSPTGRPSYEQYF. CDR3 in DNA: TGTGCCAGCTCACCAACGGGACGCCCCTCCTACGAGCAGTACTTC.

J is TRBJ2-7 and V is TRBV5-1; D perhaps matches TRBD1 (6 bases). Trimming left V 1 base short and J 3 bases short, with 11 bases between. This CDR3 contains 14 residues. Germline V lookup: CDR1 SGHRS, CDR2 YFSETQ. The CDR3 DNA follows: TGCGCCAGCAGCTTGCTGACAGGAAACTACGAGCAGTACTTC. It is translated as CASSLLTGNYEQYF.

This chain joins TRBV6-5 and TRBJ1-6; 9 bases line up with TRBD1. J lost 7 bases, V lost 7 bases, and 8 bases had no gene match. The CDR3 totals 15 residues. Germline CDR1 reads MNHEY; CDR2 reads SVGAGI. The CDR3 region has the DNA TGTGCCAGCACCAGAATAGGGACAGGGAATTCACCCCTCCACTTT. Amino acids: CASTRIGTGNSPLHF.

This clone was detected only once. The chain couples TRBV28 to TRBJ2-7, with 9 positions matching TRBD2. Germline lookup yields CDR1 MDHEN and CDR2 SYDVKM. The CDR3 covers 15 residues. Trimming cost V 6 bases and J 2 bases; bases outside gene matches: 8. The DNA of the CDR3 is TGTGCCAGCAGAACGGATAGGACTAGCGCCTACGAGCAGTACTTC. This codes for CASRTDRTSAYEQYF.